These T cell receptor beta chains were read from a single sample in a study of T-cell memory formation after mild COVID-19. TCRdb re-analysed the 5' RACE reads in MiXCR, keeping a single row per CDR3 protein. This table holds about 190,000 distinct CDR3 sequences, around 16% found once. Sequencing was performed on PBMCs or a T cell subset sorted from them (not recorded which). The receptors come from an adult woman who had mild COVID-19 (a few samples of this study predate the infection). Cell type and time point are not known. The CDR3 runs from the conserved cysteine through the conserved F or W. D genes are given only for firm matches. Clone size is shown for a subset of rows, as once, few, many or a class of expanded clone.

TRBJ2-7,TRBD2,-,TRBV7-9,CASSYETGGPGEQYF,TGTGCCAGCAGCTACGAGACGGGAGGGCCCGGCGAGCAGTACTTC
TRBJ2-3,-,-,TRBV4-3,CASSQDQRGSQYF,TGCGCCAGCAGCCAAGACCAACGGGGGTCGCAGTATTTT
TRBJ1-2,-,-,TRBV4-3,CASSLNQVDYTF,TGCGCCAGCAGCCTAAATCAGGTCGACTACACCTTC
TRBJ2-5,-,-,TRBV10-3,CAISEDPKTQYF,TGTGCCATCAGTGAGGACCCGAAGACCCAGTACTTC
TRBJ2-5,TRBD1,many,TRBV5-5,CASSMGQGAGQETQYF,TGTGCCAGCAGCATGGGACAGGGGGCCGGACAAGAGACCCAGTACTTC
TRBJ1-2,-,few,TRBV29-1,CSVGEYGYTF,TGCAGCGTTGGGGAATATGGCTACACCTTC
TRBJ1-2,-,-,TRBV20-1,CSAREGREVYGYTF,TGCAGTGCTAGAGAGGGGCGGGAGGTGTATGGCTACACCTTC
TRBJ2-3,TRBD1,-,TRBV12-3/TRBV12-4,CASSSGTEYTDTQYF,TGTGCCAGCAGTTCCGGGACAGAGTACACAGATACGCAGTATTTT
TRBJ2-3,TRBD2,-,TRBV7-3,CASSGSGGATDTQYF,TGTGCCAGCAGCGGAAGCGGGGGGGCCACAGATACGCAGTATTTT
TRBJ2-2,-,-,TRBV7-7,CASSPTLSNTGELFF,TGTGCTAGCAGCCCCACTCTTTCGAACACCGGGGAGCTGTTTTTT
TRBJ1-1,-,few,TRBV5-1,CASSLDSGEAFF,TGCGCCAGCAGCTTGGATTCCGGTGAAGCTTTCTTT
TRBJ1-1,-,few,TRBV5-5,CASSFGITMNTEAFF,TGTGCCAGCAGCTTCGGGATAACCATGAACACTGAAGCTTTCTTT
TRBJ2-2,TRBD1,few,TRBV7-2,CASSTEPGGANGELFF,TGTGCCAGCAGCACCGAACCAGGGGGCGCGAACGGGGAGCTGTTTTTT
TRBJ2-1,TRBD2,few,TRBV7-9,CASSFPLAGRNEQFF,TGTGCCAGCAGCTTTCCGTTAGCGGGAAGAAATGAGCAGTTCTTC
TRBJ2-5,-,-,TRBV4-1,CASSQVQGKRQETQYF,TGCGCCAGCAGCCAAGTACAGGGCAAAAGGCAAGAGACCCAGTACTTC
TRBJ2-3,TRBD2,-,TRBV20-1,CSARETSGRTDTQYF,TGCAGTGCTAGAGAGACTAGCGGGAGAACAGATACGCAGTATTTT
TRBJ1-5,-,few,TRBV19,CASSMSANQPQHF,TGTGCCAGTAGTATGTCCGCAAATCAGCCCCAGCATTTT
TRBJ1-2,-,few,TRBV5-1,CASSLDRSNYGYTF,TGCGCCAGCAGCCTCGACAGGTCTAACTATGGCTACACCTTC
TRBJ2-6,-,few,TRBV12-3/TRBV12-4,CASSISGAGANVLTF,TGTGCCAGCAGTATTTCAGGGGCTGGGGCCAACGTCCTGACTTTC
TRBJ1-2,-,few,TRBV3-1,CASSQTMGTGYTF,TGTGCCAGCAGCCAGACTATGGGGACGGGCTACACCTTC
TRBJ2-3,TRBD1,-,TRBV27,CASSPQRTGIGTDTQYF,TGTGCCAGCAGTCCCCAGCGGACAGGGATTGGTACAGATACGCAGTATTTT
TRBJ1-4,-,few,TRBV5-1,CASSLGNSITTNEKLFF,TGCGCCAGCAGCTTGGGTAACAGCATCACAACTAATGAAAAACTGTTTTTT
TRBJ1-2,-,-,TRBV7-2,CASSLAGGRGAGANYGYTF,TGTGCCAGCAGCTTAGCGGGGGGGAGAGGGGCTGGCGCAAACTATGGCTACACCTTC
TRBJ1-3,-,-,TRBV29-1,CSVPLGNTIYF,TGCAGCGTCCCTCTGGGAAACACCATATATTTT